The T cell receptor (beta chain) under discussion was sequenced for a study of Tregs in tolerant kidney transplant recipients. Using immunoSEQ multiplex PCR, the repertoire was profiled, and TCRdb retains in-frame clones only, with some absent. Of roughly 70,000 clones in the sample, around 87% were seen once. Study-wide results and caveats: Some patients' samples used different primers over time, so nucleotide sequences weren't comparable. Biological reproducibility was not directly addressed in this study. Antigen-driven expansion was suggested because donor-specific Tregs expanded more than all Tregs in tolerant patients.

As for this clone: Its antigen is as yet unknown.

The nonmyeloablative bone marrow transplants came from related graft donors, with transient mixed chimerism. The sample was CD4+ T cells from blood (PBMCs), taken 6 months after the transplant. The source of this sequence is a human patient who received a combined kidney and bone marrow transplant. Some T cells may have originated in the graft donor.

CDR3 sequence reads: CAWSENRGLGSYEQYF. The DNA of the CDR3 is TGTGCCTGGAGTGAGAACAGGGGGCTAGGTTCCTACGAGCAGTACTTC. The rearrangement uses TRBV30 and TRBJ2-7; 9 bases align to TRBD1. Germline loops: CDR1 GTSNPN, CDR2 SVGIG (reference sequence). The ends lost 1 base at V and 1 base at J; junction bases unmatched: 8. This CDR3 contains 16 residues. Full variable domain (missing parts from reference TRBV30 and TRBJ2-7): SQTIHQWPATLVQPVGSPLSLECTVEGTSNPNLYWYRQAAGRGLQLLFYSVGIGQISSEVPQNLSASRPQDRQFILSSKKLLLSDSGFYLCAWSENRGLGSYEQYFGPGTRLTVT.